This TCR beta chain was captured by sequencing in a study of cytomegalovirus exposure and HLA in healthy donors. Findings of the study overall: A link between a missense DCLRE1C variant and TCR beta V- and J-gene trimming emerged from a later analysis.

V lost 5 bases to trimming and J lost 4 bases, with 14 bases between them. The CDR3 runs to 15 residues. The germline V gene has CDR1 SGHAT and CDR2 FQNNGV. Notes on this clone: Its cognate antigen is unknown.

Vbeta (60) and Jbeta (13) primers were used in the PCR. Generated by immunoSEQ multiplex PCR, the TCRdb table keeps only in-frame clones and is missing some. The table lists 140,000 or so clones, approximately 83% of them singletons, with approximately 1.6% in the top ten. Though probably carrying unrecorded immune exposures, donors were nominally healthy at sampling. This TCR came from a woman aged 35 to 49 in good health and CMV-seronegative. Source material: PBMCs. The V and J genes are TRBV11-2 and TRBJ2-2; TRBD1 is a possible D gene (7 bases). DNA for the CDR3: TGTGCCAGCAGCCCCCCCAGGGGGGTCACCGGGGAGCTGTTTTTT. Its protein is CASSPPRGVTGELFF.